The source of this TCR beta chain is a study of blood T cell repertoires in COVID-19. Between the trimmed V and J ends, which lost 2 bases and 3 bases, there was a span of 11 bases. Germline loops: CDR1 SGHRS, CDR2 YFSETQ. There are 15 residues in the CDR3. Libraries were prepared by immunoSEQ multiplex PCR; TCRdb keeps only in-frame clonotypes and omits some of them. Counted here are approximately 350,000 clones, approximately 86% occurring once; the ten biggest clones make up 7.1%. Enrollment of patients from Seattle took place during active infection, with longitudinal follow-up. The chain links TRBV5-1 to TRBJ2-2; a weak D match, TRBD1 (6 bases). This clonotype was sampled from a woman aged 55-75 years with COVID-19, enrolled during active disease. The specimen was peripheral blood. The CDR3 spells CASSLTGLDTGELFF. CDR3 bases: TGCGCCAGCAGCTTAACAGGGTTGGACACCGGGGAGCTGTTTTTT. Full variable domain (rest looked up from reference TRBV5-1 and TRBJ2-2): KAGVTQTPRYLIKTRGQQVTLSCSPISGHRSVSWYQQTPGQGLQFLFEYFSETQRNKGNFPGRFSGRQFSNSRSEMNVSTLELGDSALYLCASSLTGLDTGELFFGEGSRLTVL.